This T cell receptor beta chain was observed in a study of T cell changes during pregnancy in multiple sclerosis. The CDR3 has 17 residues. CDR1 MDHEN and CDR2 SYDVKM come from the germline V gene. V lost 3 bases, J lost 8 bases, and 14 bases stayed unmatched. Repertoires were generated with immunoSEQ multiplex PCR, while TCRdb's copy carries only in-frame clones and drops some. The sample contains tens of thousands of clones, about 88% of which appear only once. The chain recombines TRBV28 with TRBJ2-1; 9 bases fit TRBD2. The receptor was derived from a female donor in good health, enrolled as a control in a pregnancy study. The source was peripheral blood, collected in the third trimester of pregnancy. Here the CDR3 reads CASSLGSSSGRRHEQFF. CDR3 DNA sequence: TGTGCCAGCAGTTTGGGGTCGTCCAGCGGGAGGCGGCATGAGCAGTTCTTC.